Following are 21 T cell receptor beta chains from one sample sequenced in a study of spatial heterogeneity in lung cancer (dated by TCRdb to between 2019 and 2020). On the study overall, not on this receptor specifically: The tumor nonsynonymous mutation count correlated with the number of expanded intratumoral alpha and beta TCRs.

What this sample's time point label stands for: sample taken at primary tumor resection. These receptors' antigens are unknown. Library preparation used 5' RACE. TCRdb names NextSeq 500 as the instrument used. The public reads were reanalyzed by TCRdb: fastp trimming at Q25, MiXCR alignment, in-frame beta chains only. All rows with the same CDR3 protein become a single entry with the most common DNA and genes. This sample comprises more than 6,000 distinct CDR3 sequences, approximately 3.1% of them detected only once. Over 20% of the sample goes to the ten largest clones. The sample here was lung tumor tissue, taken at surgery. The receptors here all came from a male donor with early-stage non-small cell lung cancer.

This clonotype was detected ten times or more. The chain uses TRBV7-7 and TRBJ2-5; possible D gene TRBD2, 6 bases. The germline V and J ends were trimmed by 1 base and 5 bases, with 11 bases remaining between them. Germline V gene sequence: CDR1 SSHAT, CDR2 FNYEAQ (reference sequence). The CDR3 totals 14 residues. The CDR3 DNA sequence: TGTGCCAGCAGCTTAGTCGGGCTAGCGGAGACCCAGTACTTC. This encodes CASSLVGLAETQYF.

By its share, this clonotype is medium-sized. The V and J genes are TRBV5-1 and TRBJ1-2, with D perhaps TRBD1 (5 bases). CDR1 is SGHRS, CDR2 YFSETQ, per germline. V dropped 0 bases and J dropped 2 bases, with 5 bases sitting between them. CDR3 size: 13 residues. Here the CDR3 reads CASSLGQNYGYTF. For the CDR3, the DNA is TGCGCCAGCAGCTTGGGACAGAACTATGGCTACACCTTC.

This clonotype is labeled medium-sized. CDR3: CASSPQDEQFF. In DNA form, the CDR3 reads TGTGCCAGCTCACCCCAAGATGAGCAGTTCTTC. This chain links TRBV18 with TRBJ2-1; D call uncertain. The V end lost 3 bases, the J end lost 8 bases, and 5 bases lay between the germline ends. In germline, CDR1 is KGHSH, CDR2 LQKENI. The CDR3 is 11 amino acids.

As concerns this clonotype: It may be a read error: a sequence one base away is much more abundant. The CDR3 region is CSAYRDGDTF. The CDR3 DNA is TGCAGTGCTTACAGGGATGGCGACACCTTC. The chain couples TRBV20-1 to TRBJ1-2; perhaps TRBD1 as D (6 bases). The CDR3 consists of 10 residues. The germline V gene encodes CDR1 DFQATT and CDR2 SNEGSKA (reference sequence).

This clonotype was seen at least ten times. This sequence joins TRBV5-1 and TRBJ2-7; D is undetermined. The CDR3 is made up of 12 amino acids. CDR1 is SGHRS and CDR2 is YFSETQ in the germline V gene. Trimming removed 4 bases from V and 5 bases from J, with 10 bases in between. The CDR3 bases are TGCGCCAGCAGCCGGATGTGGGACGAGCAGTACTTC. Translated: CASSRMWDEQYF.

At least ten counts were recorded for this clonotype. The chain links TRBV27 to TRBJ1-1, with a tentative D call TRBD1 (6 bases). V shed 8 bases and J shed 3 bases, with 13 bases lying between them. CDR1 and CDR2 (germline): MNHEY, SMNVEV (reference sequence). This CDR3 is built from 13 residues. This chain's CDR3 is CASSWEGDTEAFF. Written as DNA, the CDR3 is TGTGCCAGCTCCTGGGAGGGGGACACTGAAGCTTTCTTT.

By share of the sample, this clonotype is medium-sized. The genes are TRBV12-3 or TRBV12-4 and TRBJ1-2; no reliable D call. V was trimmed by 3 bases and J by 0 bases, leaving 14 bases between them. The CDR3 loop spans 16 amino acids. The chain's CDR3 is CASSLSLGPANYGYTF. Written as DNA, the CDR3 is TGTGCCAGCAGTTTGTCATTAGGGCCAGCTAACTATGGCTACACCTTC.

The sample holds many counts of this clonotype. The rearrangement links TRBV6-1 to TRBJ1-2, with 8 bases fitting TRBD1. The ends lost 3 bases at V and 1 base at J; junction bases unmatched: 1. The germline CDR1 and CDR2 sequences are MNHNS and SASEGT. This CDR3 contains 14 residues. The CDR3 bases are TGTGCCAGCAGTGAGGGGACAGGTAACTATGGCTACACCTTC. Amino acids: CASSEGTGNYGYTF.

This clonotype was seen ten or more times. The DNA for the CDR3 is TGTGCCAGCAGTTTATCTGGGACGGTTAACTATGGCTACACCTTC. Encoded protein: CASSLSGTVNYGYTF. The chain is built from TRBV12-3 or TRBV12-4 and TRBJ1-2; possible D gene TRBD1, 5 bases. Trimming removed 2 bases at V and 1 base at J, with 11 bases between. The CDR3 has 15 amino acids.

This clonotype counts as medium-sized (0.01 to 0.1%). The chain couples TRBV4-1 to TRBJ1-2; D ambiguous. This CDR3 has 14 residues. V lost 0 bases to trimming and J lost 7 bases, with 12 bases between them. In germline, CDR1 is MGHRA, CDR2 YSYEKL. This chain's CDR3 is CASSQDEGFGGYTF. The CDR3, as DNA: TGCGCCAGCAGCCAAGATGAAGGGTTTGGTGGCTACACCTTC.

To note about this clonotype: A much larger clonotype is one base distant, so this may be a read error. The chain combines TRBV5-1 with TRBJ2-1, with a weak D call TRBD2 (6 bases). The CDR3 sequence is 16 residues long. Trimming shortened V by 4 bases and J by 1 base, and 15 bases separated the two germline ends. Germline lookup yields CDR1 SGHRS and CDR2 YFSETQ. The CDR3, as DNA: TGCGCCAGCAGCCTGGATTTAGCGGAATCCTACAATGAGCAGTTCTTC. Translating it yields CASSLDLAESYNEQFF.

This clonotype was seen only a few times. J is TRBJ2-1 and V is TRBV24-1; possible D gene TRBD1, 5 bases. This CDR3 spans 13 amino acids. Germline loops: CDR1 KGHDR, CDR2 SFDVKD. The V and J ends lost 4 bases and 9 bases respectively, with 12 bases between them. Written as DNA, the CDR3 is TGTGCCACCAGTGAGGCCCTCCAGGGTGAGCAGTTCTTC. Protein product: CATSEALQGEQFF.

A few counts support this clonotype. V gene TRBV19 combines with J gene TRBJ1-2; D is unresolved. CDR3 length: 12 residues. Germline V gives CDR1 LNHDA, CDR2 SQIVND (reference sequence). Trimming took 3 bases from V and 2 from J, leaving 4 bases between them. For the CDR3, the DNA is TGTGCCAGTAGTATTCTAAACTATGGCTACACCTTC. Amino acids: CASSILNYGYTF.

This clonotype was counted many times. The genes are TRBV5-4 and TRBJ1-1; tentative D call: TRBD1 (5 bases). Germline CDR1 SGHNT, CDR2 YYREEE (reference sequence). CDR3 length: 13 amino acids. V lost 4 bases and J 4 bases, leaving 11 bases between the germline ends. CDR3 in amino acids: CASSHRGGTEAFF. The CDR3 DNA sequence: TGTGCCAGCAGCCATAGGGGTGGCACTGAAGCTTTCTTT.

This clonotype was detected only a few times. The chain combines TRBV15 with TRBJ2-2; 7 bases align to TRBD2. Unmatched junction bases numbered 2, after V lost 0 bases and J lost 4 bases. The CDR3 runs to 15 residues. Germline V gene sequence: CDR1 LNHNV, CDR2 YYDKDF (reference sequence). CDR3 sequence: CATSREGGTTGELFF. The CDR3 nucleotides are TGTGCCACCAGCAGAGAGGGGGGGACCACCGGGGAGCTGTTTTTT.

This clonotype was found many times. The chain has TRBV12-3 or TRBV12-4 and TRBJ2-7; D may be TRBD1 (6 bases). Trimming removed 2 bases at V and 6 bases at J, with 11 bases between. This CDR3 region has 13 residues. The CDR3 coding sequence is TGTGCCAGCAGTTTACTACAGGGACGCGAGCAGTACTTC. Translation: CASSLLQGREQYF.

This clonotype was seen at least ten times. The chain is built from TRBV5-1 and TRBJ1-1; the match to TRBD1 covers 8 bases. Losses at the gene ends were 0 bases for V and 11 bases for J; bases not matched to a gene: 9. This CDR3 has 14 amino acids. From germline, CDR1 is SGHRS and CDR2 YFSETQ. CDR3 sequence (DNA): TGCGCCAGCAGCTTGGGTGGGCAGGGGGCGCCCGCTTTCTTT. This encodes CASSLGGQGAPAFF.

This clonotype was observed at least ten times. A junction end diverges from the germline sequence, so it may reflect a read error. V and J are TRBV20-1 and TRBJ1-2; TRBD1 matches at 7 bases. The germline V gene has CDR1 DFQATT and CDR2 SNEGSKA (reference sequence). The CDR3 covers 13 residues. The CDR3 DNA reads as TGCAGTGTTAGAGACAGGGAAGGGAAAGGCTACACCTTC. It specifies CSVRDREGKGYTF.

This clonotype appeared many times. The gene calls are TRBV7-2 and TRBJ2-7, with 9 bases aligning to TRBD2. CDR3 size: 14 residues. The germline V gene encodes CDR1 SGHTA and CDR2 FQGNSA. Losses at the gene ends were 3 bases for V and 2 bases for J; bases not matched to a gene: 2. In DNA, the CDR3 is TGTGCCAGCAGCTTGGCTAGCGGGACCTACGAGCAGTACTTC. This codes for CASSLASGTYEQYF.

The count of this clonotype is one. The chain combines TRBV4-2 with TRBJ2-7; TRBD2 might be the D (6 bases). CDR3 length: 15 residues. Germline V CDR1 and CDR2: LGHNA, YNFKEQ. V lost 4 bases to trimming and J lost 2 bases, with 15 bases between them. For the CDR3, the DNA is TGTGCCAGCAGCCGACTCGGGGGAGCGGCCTACGAGCAGTACTTC. Residues: CASSRLGGAAYEQYF.

This clonotype was detected many times. The chain joins TRBV27 to TRBJ2-7; a weak D match, TRBD2 (6 bases). The germline V gene encodes CDR1 MNHEY and CDR2 SMNVEV (reference sequence). This CDR3 contains 11 residues. The germline V and J ends were trimmed by 7 bases and 6 bases, with 10 bases remaining between them. The CDR3 nucleotides are TGTGCCAGCACGAACGGGGGCGAGCAGTACTTC. It encodes CASTNGGEQYF.